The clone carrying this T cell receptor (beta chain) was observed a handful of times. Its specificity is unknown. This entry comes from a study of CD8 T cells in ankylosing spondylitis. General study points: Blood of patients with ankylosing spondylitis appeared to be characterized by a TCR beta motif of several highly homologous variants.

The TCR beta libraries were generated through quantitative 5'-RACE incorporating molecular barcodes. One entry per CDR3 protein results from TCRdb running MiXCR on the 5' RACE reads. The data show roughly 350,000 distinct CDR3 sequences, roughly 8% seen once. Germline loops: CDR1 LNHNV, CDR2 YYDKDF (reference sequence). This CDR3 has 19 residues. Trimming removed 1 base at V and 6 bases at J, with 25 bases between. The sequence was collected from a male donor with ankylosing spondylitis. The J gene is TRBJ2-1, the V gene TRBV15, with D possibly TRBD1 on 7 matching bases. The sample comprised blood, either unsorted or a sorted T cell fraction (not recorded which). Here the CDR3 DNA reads TGTGCCACCAGCAGAGGTCTACAGGGTCCCAGGGGGGTAGGCAATGAGCAGTTCTTC. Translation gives CATSRGLQGPRGVGNEQFF.